The rows below give T cell receptor beta chains drawn from one sample of a study of CD8+ T cells in alopecia areata. The repertoire was sequenced with immunoSEQ multiplex PCR; TCRdb's copy has only in-frame clones and lacks some. The sample has around 120,000 clones, 60% to 65% seen once. The sequenced sample was CD4+ T cells sorted from blood, obtained at week 4, from a patient treated with tofacitinib. These receptors all stem from a human donor with alopecia areata. Both conserved end residues are part of each CDR3. The D gene is left open where the match is weak. Size is stated for part of the rows, as once, few or many counts, or as a class when the clone is expanded.

>TRBV28|TRBD1|-|TRBJ2-4
CASSSWDRGRNIQYF
TGTGCCAGCAGTTCCTGGGACAGGGGGCGAAACATTCAGTACTTC
>TRBV30|TRBD1|-|TRBJ2-7
CASHRRDRENF
TGTGCCTCCCATCGCCGGGACAGGGAAAACTTC
>TRBV28|-|few|TRBJ2-1
CASSLILQYNEQFF
TGTGCCAGCAGTTTAATTCTCCAGTACAATGAGCAGTTCTTC
>TRBV15|TRBD2|few|TRBJ2-1
CATSAEWSGVSYNEQFF
TGTGCCACCAGCGCAGAGTGGAGCGGGGTCTCCTACAATGAGCAGTTCTTC
>TRBV7-9|-|few|TRBJ2-3
CASSLAGSRTDTQYF
TGTGCCAGCAGCTTAGCAGGCAGCCGCACAGATACGCAGTATTTT
>TRBV5-1|-|-|TRBJ2-3
CASSLAEKSTDTQYF
TGCGCCAGCAGCTTGGCGGAAAAAAGCACAGATACGCAGTATTTT
>TRBV2|TRBD1|once|TRBJ1-1
CASSRDRVSEAFF
TGTGCCAGCAGCCGGGACAGGGTTTCTGAAGCTTTCTTT
>TRBV4-1|TRBD1|-|TRBJ1-4
CASSLTDRAYEKLFF
TGCGCCAGCAGCCTTACTGACAGGGCGTACGAAAAACTGTTTTTT
>TRBV7-6|-|few|TRBJ2-7
CASSLVGYEQYF
TGTGCCAGCAGCTTAGTGGGGTACGAGCAGTACTTC
>TRBV5-1|TRBD1|-|TRBJ2-1
CASSVDRVNEQFF
TGCGCCAGCAGCGTGGACAGGGTCAATGAGCAGTTCTTC
>TRBV6-5|-|few|TRBJ2-2
CASSSAIGANTGELFF
TGTGCCAGCAGTTCAGCGATAGGGGCGAACACCGGGGAGCTGTTTTTT
>TRBV29-1|TRBD1|once|TRBJ2-3
CSVDRWDSRSDTQYF
TGCAGCGTTGATAGGTGGGACAGTAGGAGCGATACGCAGTATTTT
>TRBV9|-|-|TRBJ1-3
CASSPGTFSGNTIYF
TGTGCCAGCAGCCCTGGGACATTCTCTGGAAACACCATATATTTT